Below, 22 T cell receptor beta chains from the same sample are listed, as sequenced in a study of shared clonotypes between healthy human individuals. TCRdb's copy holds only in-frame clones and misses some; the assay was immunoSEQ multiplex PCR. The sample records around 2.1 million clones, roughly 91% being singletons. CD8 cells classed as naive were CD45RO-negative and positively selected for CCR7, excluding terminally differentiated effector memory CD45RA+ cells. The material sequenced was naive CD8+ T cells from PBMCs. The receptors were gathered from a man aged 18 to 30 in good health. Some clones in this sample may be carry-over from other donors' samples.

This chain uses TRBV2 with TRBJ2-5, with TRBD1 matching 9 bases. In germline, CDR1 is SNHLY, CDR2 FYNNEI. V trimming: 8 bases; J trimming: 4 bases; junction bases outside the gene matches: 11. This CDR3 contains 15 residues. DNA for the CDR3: TGTGCCAGCGCCGAACAGGGGGCAGTAAGAGAGACCCAGTACTTC. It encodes CASAEQGAVRETQYF.

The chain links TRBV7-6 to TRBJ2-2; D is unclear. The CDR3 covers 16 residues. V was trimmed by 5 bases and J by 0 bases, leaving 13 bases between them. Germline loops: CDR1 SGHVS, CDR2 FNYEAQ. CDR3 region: CASSPWRKANTGELFF. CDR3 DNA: TGTGCCAGCAGCCCCTGGCGGAAAGCGAACACCGGGGAGCTGTTTTTT.

The CDR3 nucleotides are TGCGCCAGCAGCTTGACGGCCAGTTCCTACGAGCAGTACTTC. Translating gives CASSLTASSYEQYF. The chain uses TRBV5-1 and TRBJ2-7, with D unresolved. CDR1 SGHRS and CDR2 YFSETQ come from the germline V gene. There are 14 residues in the CDR3. Trimming pared 1 base from V and 1 base from J, leaving 9 bases between.

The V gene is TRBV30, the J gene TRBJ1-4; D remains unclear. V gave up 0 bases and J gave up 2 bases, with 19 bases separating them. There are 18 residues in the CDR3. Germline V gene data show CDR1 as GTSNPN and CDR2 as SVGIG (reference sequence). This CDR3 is CAWSVLSFLEGTNEKLFF. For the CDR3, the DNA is TGTGCCTGGAGTGTACTTAGTTTTTTGGAAGGTACTAATGAAAAACTGTTTTTT.

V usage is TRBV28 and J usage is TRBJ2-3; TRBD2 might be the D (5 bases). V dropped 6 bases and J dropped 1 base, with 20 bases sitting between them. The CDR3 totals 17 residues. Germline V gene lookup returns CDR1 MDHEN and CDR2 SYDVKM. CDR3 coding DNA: TGTGCCAGCAGCCCCTCTCGTAGAGAGGGCGGCACAGATACGCAGTATTTT. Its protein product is CASSPSRREGGTDTQYF.

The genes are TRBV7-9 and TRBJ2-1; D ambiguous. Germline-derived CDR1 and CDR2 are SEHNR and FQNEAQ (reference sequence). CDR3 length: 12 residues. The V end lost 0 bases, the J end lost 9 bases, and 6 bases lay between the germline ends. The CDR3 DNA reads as TGTGCCAGCAGCTTAGCATTCGTTGAGCAGTTCTTC. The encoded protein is CASSLAFVEQFF.

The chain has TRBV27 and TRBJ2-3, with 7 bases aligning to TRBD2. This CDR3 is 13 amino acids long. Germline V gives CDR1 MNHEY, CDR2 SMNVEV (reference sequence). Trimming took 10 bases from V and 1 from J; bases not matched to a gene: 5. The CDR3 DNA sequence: TGTGCCACCGGACTAGTGGGCACAGATACGCAGTATTTT. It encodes CATGLVGTDTQYF.

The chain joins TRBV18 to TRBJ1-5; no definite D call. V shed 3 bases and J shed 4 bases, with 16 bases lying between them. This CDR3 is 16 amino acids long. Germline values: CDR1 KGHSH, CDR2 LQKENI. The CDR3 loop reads CASSPVGTLVNQPQHF. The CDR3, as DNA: TGTGCCAGCTCACCTGTGGGTACCCTCGTAAATCAGCCCCAGCATTTT. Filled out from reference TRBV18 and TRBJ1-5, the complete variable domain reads NAGVMQNPRHLVRRRGQEARLRCSPMKGHSHVYWYRQLPEEGLKFMVYLQKENIIDESGMPKERFSAEFPKEGPSILRIQQVVRGDSAAYFCASSPVGTLVNQPQHFGDGTRLSIL.

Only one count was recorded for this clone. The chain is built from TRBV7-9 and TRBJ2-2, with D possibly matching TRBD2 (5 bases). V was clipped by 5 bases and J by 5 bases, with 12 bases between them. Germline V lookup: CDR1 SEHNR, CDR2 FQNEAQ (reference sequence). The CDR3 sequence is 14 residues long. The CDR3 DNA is TGTGCCAGCAGCGAGACGTCGGGGACCGGGGAGCTGTTTTTT. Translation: CASSETSGTGELFF.

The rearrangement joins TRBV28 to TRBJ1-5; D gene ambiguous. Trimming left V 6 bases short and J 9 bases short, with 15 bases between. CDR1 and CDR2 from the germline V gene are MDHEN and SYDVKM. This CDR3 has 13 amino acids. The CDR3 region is CASSMLREPPQHF. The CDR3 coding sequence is TGTGCCAGCAGCATGTTGAGGGAGCCGCCCCAGCATTTT.

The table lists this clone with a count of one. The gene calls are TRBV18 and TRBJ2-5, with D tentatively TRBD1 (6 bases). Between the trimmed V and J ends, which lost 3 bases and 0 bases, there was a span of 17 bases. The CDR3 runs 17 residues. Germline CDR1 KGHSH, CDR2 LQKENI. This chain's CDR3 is CASSPGTTRINQETQYF. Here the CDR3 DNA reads TGTGCCAGCTCACCCGGGACAACCCGAATCAACCAAGAGACCCAGTACTTC.

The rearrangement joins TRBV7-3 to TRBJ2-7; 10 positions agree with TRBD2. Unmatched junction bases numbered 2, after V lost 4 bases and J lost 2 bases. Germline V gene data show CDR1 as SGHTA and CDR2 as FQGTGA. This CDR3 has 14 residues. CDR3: CASSSAGGPYEQYF. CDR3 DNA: TGTGCCAGCAGCTCAGCGGGAGGGCCCTACGAGCAGTACTTC.

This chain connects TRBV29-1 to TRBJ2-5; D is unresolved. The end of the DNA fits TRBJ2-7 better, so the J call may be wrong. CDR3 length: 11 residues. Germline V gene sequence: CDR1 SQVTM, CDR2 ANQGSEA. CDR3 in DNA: TGCAGCGTTCGCCGAACCTACGAGCAGTACTTC. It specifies CSVRRTYEQYF.

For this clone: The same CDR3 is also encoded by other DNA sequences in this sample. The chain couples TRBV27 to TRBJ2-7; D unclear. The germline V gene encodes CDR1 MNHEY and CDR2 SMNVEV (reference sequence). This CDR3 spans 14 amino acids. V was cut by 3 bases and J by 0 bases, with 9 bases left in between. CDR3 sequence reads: CASSFQSSSYEQYF. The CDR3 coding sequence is TGTGCCAGCAGTTTTCAGTCTAGCTCCTACGAGCAGTACTTC.

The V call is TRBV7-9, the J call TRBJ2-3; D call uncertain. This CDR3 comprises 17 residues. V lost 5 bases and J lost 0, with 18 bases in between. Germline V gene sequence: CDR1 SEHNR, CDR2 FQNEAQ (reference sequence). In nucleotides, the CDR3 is TGTGCCAGCAGCCCCCCGAGAGGAACGGCTAGCACAGATACGCAGTATTTT. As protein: CASSPPRGTASTDTQYF.

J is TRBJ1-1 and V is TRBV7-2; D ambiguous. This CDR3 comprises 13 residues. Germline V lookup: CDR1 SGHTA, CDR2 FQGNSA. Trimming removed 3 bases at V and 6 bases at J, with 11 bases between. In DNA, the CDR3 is TGTGCCAGCAGCTTCCCAACCGGGCCTGAAGCTTTCTTT. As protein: CASSFPTGPEAFF.

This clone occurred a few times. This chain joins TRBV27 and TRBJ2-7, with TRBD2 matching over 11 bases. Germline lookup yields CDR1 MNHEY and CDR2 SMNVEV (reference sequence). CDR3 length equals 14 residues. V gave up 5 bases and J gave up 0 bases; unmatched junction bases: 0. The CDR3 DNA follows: TGTGCCAGCAGTGGGACTAGCGGCTCCTACGAGCAGTACTTC. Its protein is CASSGTSGSYEQYF.

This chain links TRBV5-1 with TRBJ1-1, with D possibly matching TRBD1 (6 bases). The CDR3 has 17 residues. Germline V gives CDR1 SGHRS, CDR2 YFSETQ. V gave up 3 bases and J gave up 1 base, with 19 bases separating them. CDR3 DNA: TGCGCCAGCAGCTATCCGGGGGGGCCCATAGGGAACACTGAAGCTTTCTTT. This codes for CASSYPGGPIGNTEAFF.

The CDR3 region has the DNA TGTGCCAGCAGCTTGGGGACAGAGTCCTACACCGGGGAGCTGTTTTTT. Translated: CASSLGTESYTGELFF. V and J are TRBV5-6 and TRBJ2-2; D is possibly TRBD1 (6 bases). V dropped 0 bases and J dropped 3 bases, with 12 bases sitting between them. CDR1 SGHDT and CDR2 YYEEEE come from the germline V gene. The CDR3 is 16 residues long.

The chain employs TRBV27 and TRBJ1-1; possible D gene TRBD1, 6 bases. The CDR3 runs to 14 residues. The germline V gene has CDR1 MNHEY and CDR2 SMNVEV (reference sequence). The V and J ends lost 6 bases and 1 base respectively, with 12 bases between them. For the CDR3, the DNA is TGTGCCAGCAGAACGACAGGTTGGAACACTGAAGCTTTCTTT. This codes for CASRTTGWNTEAFF.

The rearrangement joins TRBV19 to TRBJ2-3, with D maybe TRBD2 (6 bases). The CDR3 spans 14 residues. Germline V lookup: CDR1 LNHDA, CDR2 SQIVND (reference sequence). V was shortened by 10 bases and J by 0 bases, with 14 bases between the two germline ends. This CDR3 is CATTGGTSTDTQYF. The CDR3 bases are TGTGCCACCACGGGCGGGACTAGCACAGATACGCAGTATTTT. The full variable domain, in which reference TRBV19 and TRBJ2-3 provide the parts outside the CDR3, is DGGITQSPKYLFRKEGQNVTLSCEQNLNHDAMYWYRQDPGQGLRLIYYSQIVNDFQKGDIAEGYSVSREKKESFPLTVTSAQKNPTAFYLCATTGGTSTDTQYFGPGTRLTVL.

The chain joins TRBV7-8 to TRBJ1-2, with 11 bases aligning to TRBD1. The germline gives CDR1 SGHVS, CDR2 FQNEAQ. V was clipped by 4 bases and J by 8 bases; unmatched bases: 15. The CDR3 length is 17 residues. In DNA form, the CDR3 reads TGTGCCAGCAGCTACCACCGTGGACAGGGGGCCGTCGGGGGCTACACCTTC. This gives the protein CASSYHRGQGAVGGYTF.